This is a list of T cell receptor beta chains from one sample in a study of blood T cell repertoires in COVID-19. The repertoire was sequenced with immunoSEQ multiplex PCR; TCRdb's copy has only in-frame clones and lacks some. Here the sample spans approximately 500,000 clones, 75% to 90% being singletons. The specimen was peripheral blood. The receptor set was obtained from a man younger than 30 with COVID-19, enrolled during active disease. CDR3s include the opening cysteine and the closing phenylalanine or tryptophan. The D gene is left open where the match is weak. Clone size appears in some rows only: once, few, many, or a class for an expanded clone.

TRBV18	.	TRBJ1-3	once	TGTGCCAGCTCACCGAGGACTGGGCTTGGAAACACCATATATTTT	CASSPRTGLGNTIYF
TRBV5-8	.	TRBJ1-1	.	TGTGCCAGCAGCTTACAGGGTAGAAGCCCTGAAGCTTTCTTT	CASSLQGRSPEAFF
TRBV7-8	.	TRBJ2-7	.	TGTGCCAGCCGCCTTCAGTACGAGCAGTACTTC	CASRLQYEQYF
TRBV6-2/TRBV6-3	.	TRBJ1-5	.	TGTGCCAGCAGTTACGCCCAGACTAACAATCAGCCCCAGCATTTT	CASSYAQTNNQPQHF
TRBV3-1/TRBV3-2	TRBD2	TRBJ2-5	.	TGTGCCAGCAGCCACCCAGGCACGGGGGGGGAGACCCAGTACTTC	CASSHPGTGGETQYF
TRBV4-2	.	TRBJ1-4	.	TGTGCCAGCAGCCCGGGGACACCAACTAATGAAAAACTGTTTTTT	CASSPGTPTNEKLFF
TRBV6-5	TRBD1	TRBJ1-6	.	TGTGCCAGCAGACCCGACAGGGCATCACCCCTCCACTTT	CASRPDRASPLHF
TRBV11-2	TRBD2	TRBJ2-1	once	TGTGCCAGCAGCTCTATAGCGGGAGAGAGCTCCTACAATGAGCAGTTCTTC	CASSSIAGESSYNEQFF
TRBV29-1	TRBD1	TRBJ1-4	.	TGCAGCGTGGGACAGAATATCGAAAAACTGTTTTTT	CSVGQNIEKLFF
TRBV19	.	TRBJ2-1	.	TGTGCCAGTAGTTACCTAGCGCTCAATGAGCAGTTCTTC	CASSYLALNEQFF
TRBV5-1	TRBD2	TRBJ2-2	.	TGCGCCAGCAGCTTGGAGGGACTACCTAACACCGGGGAGCTGTTTTTT	CASSLEGLPNTGELFF
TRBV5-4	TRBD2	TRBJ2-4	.	TGTGCCAGCAGCTTCATACTAGCGGGGGGAGTGACGGCCAAAAACATTCAGTACTTC	CASSFILAGGVTAKNIQYF
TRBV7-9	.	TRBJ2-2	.	TGTGCCAGCAGCCCAAAGGGGGGGACCACCGGGGAGCTGTTTTTT	CASSPKGGTTGELFF
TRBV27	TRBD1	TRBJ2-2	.	TGTGCCAGCAGTTGGGGACAGGGGAACACCGGGGAGCTGTTTTTT	CASSWGQGNTGELFF
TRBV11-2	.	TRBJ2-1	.	TGTGCCAGCAGCTGGACAGTCAATGAGCAGTTCTTC	CASSWTVNEQFF
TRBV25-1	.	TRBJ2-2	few	TGTGCCAGCAGCGGCCCCGGAGGGGTTGGCACCGGGGAGCTGTTTTTT	CASSGPGGVGTGELFF
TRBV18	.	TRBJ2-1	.	TGTGCCAGCTCACCGTGGACTGACAATGAGCAGTTCTTC	CASSPWTDNEQFF
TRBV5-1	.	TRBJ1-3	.	TGCGCCAGCAGCTCCACCCCAGCTAGGACAGCTAGCTCTGGAAACACCATATATTTT	CASSSTPARTASSGNTIYF
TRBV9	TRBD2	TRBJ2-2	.	TGTGCCAGCAGCGTAGAAGCGGGAGGAACCGGGGAGCTGTTTTTT	CASSVEAGGTGELFF
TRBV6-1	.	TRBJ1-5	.	TGTGCCAGCAGTGAACTAGGGCTCAGCGGTCAGCCCCAGCATTTT	CASSELGLSGQPQHF
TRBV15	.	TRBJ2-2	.	TGTGCCACCAGCAGAGCTAAGGACAAAACGGACACCGGGGAGCTGTTTTTT	CATSRAKDKTDTGELFF
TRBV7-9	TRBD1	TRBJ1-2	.	TGTGCCAGCAGCCCCTCGGACAGGGACTCCTCCTATGGCTACACCTTC	CASSPSDRDSSYGYTF
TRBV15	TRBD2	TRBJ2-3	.	TGTGCCACCAGCAGGACCGGGACTAGCGGGTCAGATACGCAGTATTTT	CATSRTGTSGSDTQYF
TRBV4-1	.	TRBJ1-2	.	TGCGCCAGCAGCCAAGTCAATCTAGGACAGCACTATGGCTACACCTTC	CASSQVNLGQHYGYTF
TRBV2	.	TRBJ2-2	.	TGTGCCAGCAGGGTAGAAACCAACACCGGGGAGCTGTTTTTT	CASRVETNTGELFF
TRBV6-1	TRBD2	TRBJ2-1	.	TGTGCCAGCAGTGCCCTTCTAGCGGGGGGCAATAATGAGCAGTTCTTC	CASSALLAGGNNEQFF
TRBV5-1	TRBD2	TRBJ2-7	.	TGCGCCAGCAGCTTGGATTCCGCGGGAGCCTACGAGCAGTACTTC	CASSLDSAGAYEQYF
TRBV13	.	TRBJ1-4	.	TGTGCCAGCAGCCCGGGACTAGATGAAAAACTGTTTTTT	CASSPGLDEKLFF
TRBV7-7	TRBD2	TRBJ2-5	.	TGTGCCAGCAGCTTTACTAGCGGGGGGAGGAGCGAGACCCAGTACTTC	CASSFTSGGRSETQYF
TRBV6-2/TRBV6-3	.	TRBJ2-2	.	TGTGCCAGCAGTCCCGGAGAACTCAACACCGGGGAGCTGTTTTTT	CASSPGELNTGELFF
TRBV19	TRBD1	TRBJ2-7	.	TGTGCCAGTAGTATCGGACAGGGGGCTGTCTACGAGCAGTACTTC	CASSIGQGAVYEQYF
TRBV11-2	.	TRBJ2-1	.	TGTGCCAGCAGCCCCGGGTTTGGGTGGGAGTGGAATGAGCAGTTCTTC	CASSPGFGWEWNEQFF
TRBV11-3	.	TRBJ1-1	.	TGTGCCAGCAGCTTAAGGGGGGGGAACACTGAAGCTTTCTTT	CASSLRGGNTEAFF
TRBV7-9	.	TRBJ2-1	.	TGTGCCAGCAGTAACACCGCAGGGGATGGGGCTTACAATGAGCAGTTCTTC	CASSNTAGDGAYNEQFF
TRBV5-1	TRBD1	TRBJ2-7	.	TGCGCCAGTGGGACAGGGGTAACGGCCGAGCAGTACTTC	CASGTGVTAEQYF
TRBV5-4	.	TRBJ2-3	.	TGTGCCAGCAGCCCCTTCCGGGGGAAGGCAGATACGCAGTATTTT	CASSPFRGKADTQYF
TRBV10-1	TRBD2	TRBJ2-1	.	TGCGCCAGCAGTCCTGTTTCTAGCGGGAGAGGGAATGAGCAGTTCTTC	CASSPVSSGRGNEQFF
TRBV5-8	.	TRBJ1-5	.	TGTGCCAGCAGCTTGGAGTTTCAAGCTGGCAATCAGCCCCAGCATTTT	CASSLEFQAGNQPQHF
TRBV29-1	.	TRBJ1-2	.	TGCAGCGTCGGACAGCGTAAAAACTATGGCTACACCTTC	CSVGQRKNYGYTF
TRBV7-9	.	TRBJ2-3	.	TGTGCGACCGAGGGCACAGATACGCAGTATTTT	CATEGTDTQYF
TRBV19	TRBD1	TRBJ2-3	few	TGTGCCAGTAGTATAGGACAGGGGGCAGATACGCAGTATTTT	CASSIGQGADTQYF
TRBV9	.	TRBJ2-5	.	TGTGCCAGCAGCGTGTCGACTGGAAAAGAGACCCAGTACTTC	CASSVSTGKETQYF
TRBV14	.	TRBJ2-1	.	TGTGCCAGCAGCCAAGGTACATACCTCTACAATGAGCAGTTCTTC	CASSQGTYLYNEQFF
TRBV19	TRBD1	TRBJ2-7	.	TGTGCCAGTAGTCCCCGACAGGGGACCCACGAGCAGTACTTC	CASSPRQGTHEQYF
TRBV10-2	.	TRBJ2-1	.	TGCGCCAGCAGTGATAATCCAGCGGACAGCTCCTACAATGAGCAGTTCTTC	CASSDNPADSSYNEQFF
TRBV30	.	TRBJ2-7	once	TGTGCCTGGAGTTTAACAGGGTTGTGGGAGCAGTACTTC	CAWSLTGLWEQYF
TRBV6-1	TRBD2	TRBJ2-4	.	TGTGCCAGCAGTGATGGACTAGCGGGCGAAAACATTCAGTACTTC	CASSDGLAGENIQYF
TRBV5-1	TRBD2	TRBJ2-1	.	TGCGCCAGCAGCTTGGACCCTAGCGGGAGCTCAGATGATGAGCAGTTCTTC	CASSLDPSGSSDDEQFF
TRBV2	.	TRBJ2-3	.	TGTGCCAGCAGTGAAACAGGATCTAGGGCAGATACGCAGTATTTT	CASSETGSRADTQYF
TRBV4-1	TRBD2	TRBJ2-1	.	TGCGCCAGCAGCCAAGGAAGTGGCGGGAGTAACGATGAGCAGTTCTTC	CASSQGSGGSNDEQFF
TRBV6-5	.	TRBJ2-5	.	TGTGCCAGCAGTTACTCCTCCCCAGAGACCCAGTACTTC	CASSYSSPETQYF
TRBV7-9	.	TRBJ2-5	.	TGTGCCAGCAGCCCTCTAGAGGGGACCCAGTACTTC	CASSPLEGTQYF
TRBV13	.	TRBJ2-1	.	TGTGCCAGCAGCTTAATCTTAGCGGAGTACAATGAGCAGTTCTTC	CASSLILAEYNEQFF